This T cell receptor beta chain was identified during a study of blood T cell repertoires in COVID-19 (dated by TCRdb to the early 2020s). Some background on the complete study: Samples covering the acute and convalescent phases of COVID-19 were provided by collaborators in the United States, Italy and Spain. HLA class I and class II types, where available, came from metadata supplied by the sample provider rather than from assay-based typing. The repertoires were made available in a free public database intended to serve as a resource for research on the immune response to SARS-CoV-2. Nearly every sample came with metadata listing a de-identified subject ID, COVID-19 status, age in years and sex. The samples were drawn from two sources: the first 160 participants of the ongoing ImmuneRACE study, and approximately 1,300 subjects contributed by 6 global collaborators. Subjects who had been exposed to COVID-19, were actively infected with it, or had recovered from it provided the deeply sampled blood TCRbeta repertoires that made up the dataset. The material from the prospective study consisted of cDNA or gDNA derived from T cells, B-cell-depleted T cells, or PBMCs. Overall results and qualifications from the work: The amount of clinical and demographic metadata varied by source and participant and was provided uncurated.

Spanning cysteine to phenylalanine, the CDR3 consists of 11 amino acids. Only CDR3 DNA remains: 33 bases, in frame from the first base. At the junction V is shortened by 0 bases and J by 8 bases; bases outside the gene matches: 0. The germline V gene (reference sequence) provides CDR1 GTSNPN and CDR2 SVGIG. Whole blood was collected in K2EDTA tubes by collaborating institutions according to the institutions' own protocols. For TCRbeta analysis, collaborator samples were shipped as frozen whole blood, as isolated PBMCs, or as DNA extracted from either sample type. As for this clone: The antigen it binds to is not known. One base away there is no much larger clone; base qualities are not given.

TCRbeta CDR3 regions were amplified from genomic DNA by means of the immunoSEQ Assay, a bias-controlled multiplex PCR. Per the authors' processing: The number of nucleated cells in each sample was estimated by amplification of reference gene primers within the assay. To quantify the absolute abundance of each unique TCRbeta CDR3 rearrangement, sequence reads were collapsed and filtered. For each sample, productive Simpson clonality was calculated as the square root of Simpson's diversity index over productive rearrangements. TCRdb took this table from immuneACCESS and kept in-frame rearrangements with V and J called. Such tables lack part of the clones; where checked against another copy, unresolved V genes explain under half of the gap, and the rest is unexplained. V, J and clone size were drawn from that table, and D and trimming were deduced from the DNA. Recorded for this sample are some 340,000 clones; around 83% of them occurred a single time. 2.5% to 3% of the sample comes from the top ten.

The chain was built from TRBV30 and TRBJ1-2; 7 central bases correspond to TRBD1. The clonotype comes from a man younger than 40 with active or convalescent COVID-19. Material: peripheral blood. This receptor has the CDR3 CAWSVQGGYTF. Here is the DNA: TGTGCCTGGAGTGTACAGGGGGGCTACACCTTC.